Each of the 14 T cell receptor beta chains below was sequenced from the same sample in a study of cytomegalovirus exposure and HLA in healthy donors. Profiled with immunoSEQ multiplex PCR; TCRdb holds only in-frame clones, not every one. Found here are roughly 75,000 clones, around 81% of them singletons; the top ten hold 3%. The sequenced sample consisted of PBMCs. The receptors originated from a man aged 25 to 45 in good health and CMV-seronegative.

V is TRBV20-1 and J is TRBJ2-5; perhaps TRBD1 as D (5 bases). Trimming pared 3 bases from V and 5 bases from J, leaving 7 bases between. Germline V lookup: CDR1 DFQATT, CDR2 SNEGSKA (reference sequence). The CDR3 covers 11 residues. The CDR3 loop is CSASPGETQYF. The CDR3 region has the DNA TGCAGTGCTAGCCCAGGGGAGACCCAGTACTTC.

J is TRBJ1-2 and V is TRBV6-1; D gene unclear. This CDR3 contains 14 residues. With 8 bases removed from V and 5 bases from J, the gap between germline ends came to 18 bases. Germline loops: CDR1 MNHNS, CDR2 SASEGT. The CDR3 DNA is TGTGCCAGCGAGACGAAGCACCCAGGATATGGCTACACCTTC. Protein sequence: CASETKHPGYGYTF.

This clone was detected a few times. The J gene is TRBJ2-3, the V gene TRBV7-2; D perhaps matches TRBD2 (5 bases). There are 11 residues in the CDR3. Germline V lookup: CDR1 SGHTA, CDR2 FQGNSA. The V gene lost 5 bases and the J gene lost 7 bases, with 7 bases spanning the gap. The CDR3 region has the DNA TGTGCCAGCAGCGCGACTAATACGCAGTATTTT. Protein product: CASSATNTQYF. The whole variable domain, remainder taken from reference TRBV7-2 and TRBJ2-3, is GAGVSQSPSNKVTEKGKDVELRCDPISGHTALYWYRQSLGQGLEFLIYFQGNSAPDKSGLPSDRFSAERTGGSVSTLTIQRTQQEDSAVYLCASSATNTQYFGPGTRLTVL.

This clone was seen once. This rearrangement joins TRBV28 to TRBJ2-3; 11 nucleotides align to TRBD2. CDR3 length equals 15 residues. Trimming cost V 5 bases and J 8 bases; bases outside gene matches: 9. CDR1 and CDR2 (germline): MDHEN, SYDVKM. CDR3 sequence: CASSATSGEQITQYF. Written as DNA, the CDR3 is TGTGCCAGCAGTGCGACTAGCGGGGAACAGATTACGCAGTATTTT.

The chain links TRBV5-4 to TRBJ2-5, with 7 bases lining up with TRBD1. The germline gives CDR1 SGHNT, CDR2 YYREEE (reference sequence). V shed 9 bases, J shed 5 bases, and the junction held 16 bases outside the gene matches. This CDR3 has 15 amino acids. The CDR3: CATQGNRGAGETQYF. The CDR3 region has the DNA TGTGCCACCCAGGGGAACAGGGGAGCTGGGGAGACCCAGTACTTC.

The gene calls are TRBV5-1 and TRBJ1-2, with a tentative D call TRBD1 (5 bases). The V and J ends lost 9 bases and 4 bases respectively, with 16 bases between them. CDR1 and CDR2 from the germline V gene are SGHRS and YFSETQ. This CDR3 contains 13 residues. The DNA for the CDR3 is TGCGCCACCTCCCCGGGGGGAGGCTATGGCTACACCTTC. It encodes CATSPGGGYGYTF. The full variable domain, completed using reference TRBV5-1 and TRBJ1-2, is KAGVTQTPRYLIKTRGQQVTLSCSPISGHRSVSWYQQTPGQGLQFLFEYFSETQRNKGNFPGRFSGRQFSNSRSEMNVSTLELGDSALYLCATSPGGGYGYTFGSGTRLTVV.

The rearrangement links TRBV21-1 to TRBJ1-2; the tabulated D call, TRBD1, remains unverified against the DNA. TRBV21-1 is a recognized pseudogene. The CDR3 totals 22 residues. CDR3 sequence reads: CASSKVGCSNFETGGAIYGYTF. CDR3 bases: TGTGCCAGCAGCAAAGTGGGATGTTCCAATTTTGAGACAGGGGGTGCAATCTATGGCTACACCTTC.

The V gene is TRBV4-3, the J gene TRBJ1-1; unclear D gene. V was clipped by 0 bases and J by 1 base, with 18 bases between them. Germline V gene data show CDR1 as LGHNA and CDR2 as YSLEER. This CDR3 region has 18 residues. The CDR3: CASSQDLGYPEGNTEAFF. In DNA, the CDR3 is TGCGCCAGCAGCCAAGACCTGGGCTATCCTGAAGGGAACACTGAAGCTTTCTTT.

V usage is TRBV10-1 and J usage is TRBJ1-2; 7 bases fit TRBD1. The CDR3 length is 19 residues. V trimming: 5 bases; J trimming: 7 bases; junction bases outside the gene matches: 25. CDR1 is WNHNN and CDR2 is SYGVQD in the germline V gene (reference sequence). The CDR3 protein is CASSQLTSGTAGGLGGYTF. CDR3 nucleotide sequence: TGCGCCAGCAGTCAACTGACTTCCGGGACAGCAGGCGGTTTGGGTGGCTACACCTTC.

This chain uses TRBV5-4 with TRBJ1-6; TRBD1 aligns across 8 bases. The CDR3 length is 17 residues. The V gene end was trimmed by 0 bases and the J gene end by 10 bases; junction bases not matched to a gene: 12. Looked up from germline, CDR1 is SGHNT and CDR2 is YYREEE (reference sequence). The CDR3, as DNA: TGTGCCAGCAGCTTGGATGTAGTGACAGGGGTGAAGTCACCCCTCCACTTT. It is translated as CASSLDVVTGVKSPLHF. Supplemented by reference TRBV5-4 and TRBJ1-6, the full variable domain reads ETGVTQSPTHLIKTRGQQVTLRCSSQSGHNTVSWYQQALGQGPQFIFQYYREEENGRGNFPPRFSGLQFPNYSSELNVNALELDDSALYLCASSLDVVTGVKSPLHFGNGTRLTVT.

The chain has TRBV15 and TRBJ2-5, with D possibly being TRBD1 or TRBD2 (5 bases each). Germline values: CDR1 LNHNV, CDR2 YYDKDF (reference sequence). The CDR3 length is 13 residues. The ends were cut back, 9 bases at V and 3 bases at J, with 14 bases in the middle. This CDR3 reads CATSVDTKETQYF. DNA of the CDR3: TGTGCCACTAGCGTGGACACTAAAGAGACCCAGTACTTC.

The chain combines TRBV2 with TRBJ1-3, with a possible D match to TRBD1 (5 bases). V was clipped by 7 bases and J by 1 base, with 8 bases between them. This CDR3 has 13 amino acids. The germline CDR1 and CDR2 sequences are SNHLY and FYNNEI. The DNA of the CDR3 is TGTGCCAGCACGGACATATCTGGAAACACCATATATTTT. Translated, it gives CASTDISGNTIYF.

The chain is built from TRBV2 and TRBJ1-2; tentative D call: TRBD1 (6 bases). This CDR3 is 14 amino acids long. V shed 1 base and J shed 8 bases, with 14 bases lying between them. Germline V lookup: CDR1 SNHLY, CDR2 FYNNEI. CDR3 protein: CASSEEQGILGYTF. The CDR3, as DNA: TGTGCCAGCAGTGAAGAACAGGGTATTTTGGGCTACACCTTC.

V usage is TRBV19 and J usage is TRBJ1-1; D might be TRBD1 (5 bases). Germline V CDR1 and CDR2: LNHDA, SQIVND (reference sequence). The germline V and J ends were trimmed by 6 bases and 6 bases, with 14 bases remaining between them. The CDR3 extends over 13 amino acids. CDR3 residues: CASRGGGWSEAFF. The CDR3 DNA follows: TGTGCCAGTAGGGGGGGAGGTTGGTCTGAAGCTTTCTTT. The full variable domain, in which reference TRBV19 and TRBJ1-1 provide the parts outside the CDR3, is DGGITQSPKYLFRKEGQNVTLSCEQNLNHDAMYWYRQDPGQGLRLIYYSQIVNDFQKGDIAEGYSVSREKKESFPLTVTSAQKNPTAFYLCASRGGGWSEAFFGQGTRLTVV.